A single sample is the source of the 11 T cell receptor beta chains below, sequenced in a study of blood T cells in healthy people across ages. The authors ran a second PCR of roughly 6 to 12 cycles using a sample-barcoded 5' primer and a J-beta primer mix. In TCRdb, the 5' RACE reads were re-called with MiXCR into one record per CDR3 protein. Of around 1,800,000 distinct CDR3 sequences in the sample, about two fifths were seen once. The specimen was blood. These receptors were obtained from a human donor in good health.

The chain uses TRBV5-1 and TRBJ1-1; D is perhaps TRBD1 (5 bases). Trimming removed 5 bases at V and 1 base at J, with 15 bases between. CDR3 length equals 15 residues. CDR1 and CDR2 (germline): SGHRS, YFSETQ. The CDR3 DNA follows: TGCGCCAGCAGTTATAGGGGAGGAGCGAACACTGAAGCTTTCTTT. Translation gives CASSYRGGANTEAFF.

This clonotype has more than one count but fewer than ten. The chain combines TRBV7-2 with TRBJ1-2; D is ambiguous. The CDR3 is made up of 14 amino acids. Germline CDR1 reads SGHTA; CDR2 reads FQGNSA. V dropped 5 bases and J dropped 2 bases, with 12 bases sitting between them. DNA for the CDR3: TGTGCCAGCAGCCCCGGCCCGGACAACTATGGCTACACCTTC. Translating gives CASSPGPDNYGYTF.

This clonotype was picked up one time. The CDR3 nucleotides are TGTGCCAGCAGCTTAGCGCAGGTCAGGGCGGGGGAGACCCAGTACTTC. It codes for CASSLAQVRAGETQYF. The chain uses TRBV7-2 and TRBJ2-5, with a possible D match to TRBD2 (6 bases). CDR1 is SGHTA and CDR2 is FQGNSA in the germline V gene. With 0 bases removed from V and 5 bases from J, the gap between germline ends came to 16 bases. This CDR3 region has 16 residues.

The chain is built from TRBV18 and TRBJ2-3, with D perhaps matching TRBD1 (5 bases). Germline CDR1 and CDR2: KGHSH and LQKENI. The V end lost 4 bases, the J end lost 5 bases, and 13 bases lay between the germline ends. The CDR3 has 14 amino acids. CDR3 sequence reads: CASSQGKGVDTQYF. For the CDR3, the DNA is TGTGCCAGCTCACAGGGAAAAGGGGTAGATACGCAGTATTTT.

The genes are TRBV20-1 and TRBJ1-2; D is ambiguous. V gave up 6 bases and J gave up 0 bases, with 11 bases separating them. The CDR3 runs to 13 residues. CDR1 is DFQATT, CDR2 SNEGSKA, per germline (reference sequence). The CDR3 DNA sequence: TGCAGTGCCCTTCGATTCTCTAACTATGGCTACACCTTC. This encodes CSALRFSNYGYTF.

The V call is TRBV11-2, the J call TRBJ2-3; 11 nucleotides match TRBD2. Germline CDR1 is SGHAT and CDR2 is FQNNGV. Trimming cost V 3 bases and J 5 bases; bases outside gene matches: 4. The CDR3 is made up of 15 amino acids. The CDR3 sequence is CASSFSGGVGDTQYF. In DNA, the CDR3 is TGTGCCAGCAGCTTTAGCGGGGGGGTAGGAGATACGCAGTATTTT.

This clonotype was observed many times. CDR3 residues: CASSQESEQYF. The DNA of the CDR3 is TGCGCCAGCAGCCAAGAATCCGAGCAGTACTTC. The rearrangement uses TRBV4-1 and TRBJ2-7; D gene unclear. Trimming left V 0 bases short and J 6 bases short, with 3 bases between. The CDR3 covers 11 residues. CDR1 is MGHRA and CDR2 is YSYEKL in the germline V gene.

The chain links TRBV7-2 to TRBJ1-1; the D is unclear. Between the trimmed V and J ends, which lost 2 bases and 1 base, there was a span of 11 bases. CDR1 is SGHTA and CDR2 is FQGNSA in the germline V gene. This CDR3 has 15 amino acids. The CDR3 DNA sequence: TGTGCCAGCAGCTTAATCGAGATTTCGAACACTGAAGCTTTCTTT. It translates to CASSLIEISNTEAFF.

This clonotype appeared many times. The V call is TRBV20-1, the J call TRBJ2-5; weak D call: TRBD2 (7 bases). Trimming took off 6 bases at V and 2 bases at J, with 16 bases between the two ends. The germline CDR1 and CDR2 sequences are DFQATT and SNEGSKA (reference sequence). The CDR3 covers 14 residues. For the CDR3, the DNA is TGCAGTGCGAAGGAGGGGGGGTATCAAGAGACCCAGTACTTC. Translating it yields CSAKEGGYQETQYF.

The rearrangement uses TRBV9 and TRBJ2-1, with D possibly matching TRBD2 (5 bases). This CDR3 has 15 residues. Trimming removed 2 bases from V and 12 bases from J, with 21 bases in between. Germline CDR1 and CDR2: SGDLS and YYNGEE. The CDR3 DNA is TGTGCCAGCAGCGTCTCGGGAACAAACAACCCTAGGCAGTTCTTC. Protein product: CASSVSGTNNPRQFF.

The sample holds a few counts of this clonotype. The chain uses TRBV3-1 and TRBJ2-1; 9 positions agree with TRBD2. V lost 5 bases to trimming and J lost 6 bases; unmatched junction nucleotides: 14. This CDR3 spans 17 amino acids. CDR1 and CDR2 (germline): LGHDT, YNNKEL (reference sequence). The CDR3 DNA sequence: TGTGCCAGCAGCTCATCCCCGGCTAGCGGGGTCCGCAATGAGCAGTTCTTC. Protein sequence: CASSSSPASGVRNEQFF.